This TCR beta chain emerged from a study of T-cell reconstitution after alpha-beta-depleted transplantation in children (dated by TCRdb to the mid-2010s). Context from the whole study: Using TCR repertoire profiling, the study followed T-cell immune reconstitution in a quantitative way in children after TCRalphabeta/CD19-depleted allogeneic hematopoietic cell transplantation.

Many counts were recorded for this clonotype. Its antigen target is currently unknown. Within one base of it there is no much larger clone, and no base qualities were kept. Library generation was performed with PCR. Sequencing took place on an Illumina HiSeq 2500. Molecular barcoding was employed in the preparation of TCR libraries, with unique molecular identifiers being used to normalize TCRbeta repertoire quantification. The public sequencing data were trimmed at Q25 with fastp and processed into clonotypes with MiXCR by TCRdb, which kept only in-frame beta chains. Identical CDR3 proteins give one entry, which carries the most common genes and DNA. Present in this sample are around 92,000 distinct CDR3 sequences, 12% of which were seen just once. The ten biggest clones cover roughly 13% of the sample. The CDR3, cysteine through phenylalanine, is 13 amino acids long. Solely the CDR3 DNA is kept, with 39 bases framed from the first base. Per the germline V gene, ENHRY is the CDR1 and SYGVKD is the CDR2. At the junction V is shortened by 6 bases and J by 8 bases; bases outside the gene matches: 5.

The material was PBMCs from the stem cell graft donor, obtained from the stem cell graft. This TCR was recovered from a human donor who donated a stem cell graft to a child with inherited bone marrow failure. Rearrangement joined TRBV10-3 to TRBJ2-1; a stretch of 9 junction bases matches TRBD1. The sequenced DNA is TGTGCCATCAGCCAGACAGGGGGGGATGAGCAGTTCTTC. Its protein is CAISQTGGDEQFF.